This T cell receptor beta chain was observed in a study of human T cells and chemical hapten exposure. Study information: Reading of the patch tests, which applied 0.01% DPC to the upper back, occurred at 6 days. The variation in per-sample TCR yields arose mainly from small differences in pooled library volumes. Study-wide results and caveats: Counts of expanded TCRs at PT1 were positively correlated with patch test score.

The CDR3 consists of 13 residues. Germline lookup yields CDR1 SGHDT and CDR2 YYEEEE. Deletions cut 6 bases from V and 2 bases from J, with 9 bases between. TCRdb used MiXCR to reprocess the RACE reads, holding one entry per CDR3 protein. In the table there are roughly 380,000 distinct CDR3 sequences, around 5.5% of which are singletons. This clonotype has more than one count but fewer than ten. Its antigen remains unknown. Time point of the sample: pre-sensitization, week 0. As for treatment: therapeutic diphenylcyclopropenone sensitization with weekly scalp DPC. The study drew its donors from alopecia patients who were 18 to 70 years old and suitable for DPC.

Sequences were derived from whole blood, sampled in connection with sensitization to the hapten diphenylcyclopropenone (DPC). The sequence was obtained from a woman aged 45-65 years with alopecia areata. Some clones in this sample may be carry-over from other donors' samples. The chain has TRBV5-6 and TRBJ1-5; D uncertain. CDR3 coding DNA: TGTGCCAGCACCTCCCGTGGCAATCAGCCCCAGCATTTT. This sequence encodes CASTSRGNQPQHF.